A selection of T cell receptor beta chains follows, all from one sample in a study of T cell changes during pregnancy in multiple sclerosis. Sequencing was performed with immunoSEQ multiplex PCR; in TCRdb, only in-frame clones are kept and a portion is missing. The data show tens of thousands of clones, 92% seen once. The sequenced sample was peripheral blood, obtained before pregnancy. These receptors all stem from a female donor with multiple sclerosis, enrolled in a pregnancy study. CDR3s include the opening cysteine and the closing phenylalanine or tryptophan. The order of the fields is J gene, V gene, D gene, clone size, CDR3 DNA, CDR3 protein. The D gene is left open where the match is weak. Part of the rows lack a size; the others show once, few, many or a class for expanded clones.

TRBJ1-1 | TRBV19 | NA | few | TGTGCCAGTAGGGGAGTGAACACTGAAGCTTTCTTT | CASRGVNTEAFF
TRBJ2-1 | TRBV19 | NA | NA | TGTGCCAGTAGTGAGTTGAGTGAGCAGTTCTTC | CASSELSEQFF
TRBJ2-5 | TRBV11-3 | TRBD1 | NA | TGTGCCAGCAGCTTGGGACAGGGGAAAAGGCTCGAGACCCAGTACTTC | CASSLGQGKRLETQYF
TRBJ1-2 | TRBV19 | NA | NA | TGTGCCAGTAGTGCCCAGGGGTATGGCTACACCTTC | CASSAQGYGYTF
TRBJ2-7 | TRBV7-2 | NA | NA | TGTGCCAGCAGCTTAGCGGCCGAGCAGTACTTC | CASSLAAEQYF
TRBJ2-7 | TRBV28 | NA | NA | TGTGCCAGCAGTTCACTGGGGCCTTACGAGCAGTACTTC | CASSSLGPYEQYF
TRBJ2-1 | TRBV28 | NA | NA | TGTGCCAGCAGTTTATACAGGGACAACAATGAGCAGTTCTTC | CASSLYRDNNEQFF
TRBJ2-5 | TRBV5-6 | TRBD2 | NA | TGTGCCAGCAGCTTAGCGGGAGGGCCTTCAGAGACCCAGTACTTC | CASSLAGGPSETQYF
TRBJ2-1 | TRBV19 | TRBD2 | NA | TGTGCCAGTAAGGCTCTAGCGGGTTCGTCCTACAATGAGCAGTTCTTC | CASKALAGSSYNEQFF
TRBJ2-3 | TRBV5-1 | TRBD1 | once | TGCGCCAGCAGCTTGGCCGGACAGGGGCCGGGAGATACGCAGTATTTT | CASSLAGQGPGDTQYF
TRBJ2-5 | TRBV5-4 | TRBD2 | NA | TGTGCCAGCAGCTCCCCGGTTAGCGGGAACCAAGAGACCCAGTACTTC | CASSSPVSGNQETQYF
TRBJ2-1 | TRBV7-9 | TRBD1 | NA | TGTGCCAGCAGCGACAGGGGGCGAGAGCAGTTCTTC | CASSDRGREQFF
TRBJ2-7 | TRBV7-9 | TRBD1 | NA | TGTGCCAGCAGCTTAGGGACAGGGGCCACCACCTACGAGCAGTACTTC | CASSLGTGATTYEQYF
TRBJ1-5 | TRBV7-2 | NA | NA | TGTGCCAGCAGCTTAGATCGGACAGCGCAGAGTCAGCCCCAGCATTTT | CASSLDRTAQSQPQHF
TRBJ2-1 | TRBV9 | TRBD2 | NA | TGTGCCAGCAGCGCTAGCGGGAGCTCCTACAATGAGCAGTTCTTC | CASSASGSSYNEQFF